This passage covers 28 T cell receptor beta chains from one sample sequenced in a study of human thymus T cells (dated by TCRdb to the early 2020s). Thymus tissue was collected as surgical resects that were removed during corrective cardiac surgery. The library relied on the immunoSEQ multiplex PCR assay. TCRdb holds this immuneACCESS table with in-frame rearrangements only. Some clones are missing; in checked studies, unresolved V genes explain under half, and the rest has no known cause. Counted in this sample were 75,000 to 90,000 clones; roughly 96% of them appeared once. The ten largest clones add up to roughly 0.028% of the sample. Sequencing was done on a sample of thymus tissue. These receptors came from a boy under three years old with a congenital heart defect but otherwise immunologically healthy.

The count of this clone is one. CDR3 coding DNA: TGTGCCAGCAGCTTGAGGTGGCAGGGAAATGGCTACACCTTC. Protein: CASSLRWQGNGYTF. The chain links TRBV5-6 to TRBJ1-2, with D possibly matching TRBD1 (5 bases). From germline, CDR1 is SGHDT and CDR2 YYEEEE. The CDR3 sequence is 14 residues long. Trimming removed 1 base at V and 6 bases at J, with 13 bases between.

This clone appeared a single time. This CDR3 reads CASSLAAWGQGPDTQYF. The CDR3 coding sequence is TGCGCCAGCAGCTTGGCCGCTTGGGGACAGGGACCAGATACGCAGTATTTT. The chain has TRBV5-1 and TRBJ2-3; 9 nucleotides match TRBD1. Losses at the gene ends were 0 bases for V and 4 bases for J; bases not matched to a gene: 9. CDR1 SGHRS and CDR2 YFSETQ come from the germline V gene. The CDR3 is 17 residues long.

This rearrangement joins TRBV2 to TRBJ1-2, with 7 bases fitting TRBD1. The CDR3 sequence is 17 residues long. With V trimmed by 5 bases and J by 4 bases, 16 bases remained unmatched. The V gene's germline CDR1 is SNHLY and CDR2 FYNNEI. The chain's CDR3 is CASSPRGGTALFYGYTF. The CDR3 nucleotides read TGTGCCAGCAGTCCCCGAGGGGGGACAGCCCTTTTCTATGGCTACACCTTC. Full variable domain (rest looked up from reference TRBV2 and TRBJ1-2): EPEVTQTPSHQVTQMGQEVILRCVPISNHLYFYWYRQILGQKVEFLVSFYNNEISEKSEIFDDQFSVERPDGSNFTLKIRSTKLEDSAMYFCASSPRGGTALFYGYTFGSGTRLTVV.

The chain joins TRBV11-2 to TRBJ2-1, with 10 bases lining up with TRBD1. CDR1 is SGHAT, CDR2 FQNNGV, per germline. The CDR3 is made up of 18 amino acids. Trimming at V came to 3 bases and at J to 1 base, leaving 9 bases not matched to a gene. CDR3 coding DNA: TGTGCCAGCAGCTTCCACTCCGACAGGGGGCAATCCTACAATGAGCAGTTCTTC. Translation: CASSFHSDRGQSYNEQFF.

This chain connects TRBV5-4 to TRBJ2-3; 7 bases match TRBD2. CDR1 SGHNT and CDR2 YYREEE come from the germline V gene (reference sequence). J gave up 0 bases and V 1 base, and 5 bases lay outside the gene matches. CDR3 length: 16 amino acids. In DNA, the CDR3 is TGTGCCAGCAGCTTGAAGGGCGGGGGAAGCACAGATACGCAGTATTTT. Its protein is CASSLKGGGSTDTQYF. Based on the CDR3 plus reference TRBV5-4 and TRBJ2-3, the full variable domain is ETGVTQSPTHLIKTRGQQVTLRCSSQSGHNTVSWYQQALGQGPQFIFQYYREEENGRGNFPPRFSGLQFPNYSSELNVNALELDDSALYLCASSLKGGGSTDTQYFGPGTRLTVL.

About this clone: At one of its ends the junction is not consistent with the germline gene, which may arise from a read error. This chain links TRBV6-4 with TRBJ1-1; maybe TRBD1 (6 bases). The V gene's germline CDR1 is MRHNA and CDR2 SNTAGT. The CDR3 contains 14 residues. CDR3 protein: CASSDRTGNSEAFF. In DNA, the CDR3 is TGTGCCAGCAGTGACCGCACAGGGAACTCTGAAGCTTTCTTT.

The V gene is TRBV25-1, the J gene TRBJ2-1, with 11 bases lining up with TRBD2. The CDR3 has 15 residues. Germline CDR1 MGHDK, CDR2 SYGVNS. Germline trimming cut 8 bases from V and 5 bases from J; bases unmatched to any gene: 8. The CDR3 coding sequence is TGTGCCAGCCAGATCACTAGCGGGGGTGACAATGAGCAGTTCTTC. It yields the protein CASQITSGGDNEQFF.

V usage is TRBV5-1 and J usage is TRBJ1-3; D unclear. The CDR3 is made up of 15 amino acids. Trimming pared 1 base from V and 0 bases from J, leaving 8 bases between. The germline V gene encodes CDR1 SGHRS and CDR2 YFSETQ. Here the CDR3 reads CASSLTTPSGNTIYF. The CDR3 DNA sequence: TGCGCCAGCAGCTTGACTACCCCCTCTGGAAACACCATATATTTT. Supplemented by reference TRBV5-1 and TRBJ1-3, the full variable domain reads KAGVTQTPRYLIKTRGQQVTLSCSPISGHRSVSWYQQTPGQGLQFLFEYFSETQRNKGNFPGRFSGRQFSNSRSEMNVSTLELGDSALYLCASSLTTPSGNTIYFGEGSWLTVV.

The chain carries TRBV7-6 and TRBJ2-3, with 7 bases fitting TRBD2. The germline V gene encodes CDR1 SGHVS and CDR2 FNYEAQ. This CDR3 is built from 15 residues. V lost 5 bases, J lost 12 bases, and 17 bases stayed unmatched. The CDR3 protein is CASSPSGVHRVAQYF. For the CDR3, the DNA is TGTGCCAGCAGCCCTAGCGGAGTCCATAGGGTAGCACAGTATTTT.

The rearrangement links TRBV21-1 to TRBJ2-7; TRBD2, as called in the table, went unchecked against the DNA. TRBV21-1 is a documented pseudogene. The CDR3 extends over 13 amino acids. CDR3 bases: TGTGCCAGCAGAGGCGGGAGGGGCTACGAGCAGTACTTC. Its translation: CASRGGRGYEQYF.

The CDR3 DNA reads TGTGCCAGCAGTTATGAGAGTATCCACTACGAGCAGTACTTC. Translating it yields CASSYESIHYEQYF. The V gene is TRBV28, the J gene TRBJ2-7; D is uncertain. Germline V gene lookup returns CDR1 MDHEN and CDR2 SYDVKM. The V gene lost 4 bases and the J gene lost 3 bases, with 13 bases spanning the gap. This CDR3 is built from 14 residues.

The V gene is TRBV21-1, the J gene TRBJ2-7. TRBV21-1 is an annotated pseudogene. The CDR3 spans 13 residues. The CDR3 region is CASSKAAVLEQYF. The CDR3 bases are TGTGCCAGCAGCAAAGCGGCCGTACTCGAGCAGTACTTC.

This chain links TRBV19 with TRBJ1-2; D gene unclear. V was trimmed by 5 bases and J by 12 bases, leaving 13 bases between them. The CDR3 loop spans 11 amino acids. Germline loops: CDR1 LNHDA, CDR2 SQIVND (reference sequence). The CDR3 protein is CASSHKDRDTF. CDR3 sequence (DNA): TGTGCCAGTAGTCATAAGGACCGGGACACCTTC. Using reference TRBV19 and TRBJ1-2 for the parts outside the CDR3, the full variable domain is DGGITQSPKYLFRKEGQNVTLSCEQNLNHDAMYWYRQDPGQGLRLIYYSQIVNDFQKGDIAEGYSVSREKKESFPLTVTSAQKNPTAFYLCASSHKDRDTFGSGTRLTVV.

This clone was observed once. The J gene is TRBJ2-5, the V gene TRBV28; 7 nucleotides align to TRBD1. J lost 2 bases, V lost 7 bases, and 16 bases had no gene match. Germline V gives CDR1 MDHEN, CDR2 SYDVKM. CDR3 length: 17 amino acids. CDR3 residues: CASNPRCLGQLQETQYF. The CDR3 DNA is TGTGCCAGCAACCCCCGATGTTTGGGACAGCTTCAAGAGACCCAGTACTTC. Using reference TRBV28 and TRBJ2-5 for the parts outside the CDR3, the full variable domain is DVKVTQSSRYLVKRTGEKVFLECVQDMDHENMFWYRQDPGLGLRLIYFSYDVKMKEKGDIPEGYSVSREKKERFSLILESASTNQTSMYLCASNPRCLGQLQETQYFGPGTRLLVL.

The rearrangement joins TRBV14 to TRBJ2-2; TRBD2 matches at 11 bases. Germline V CDR1 and CDR2: SGHDN, FVKESK. V shed 0 bases and J 4 bases; nucleotides not matched to a gene: 10. The CDR3 covers 19 residues. DNA of the CDR3: TGTGCCAGCAGCCAAGATACTGGGGGACTAGCGGTCGCCACCGGGGAGCTGTTTTTT. Residues: CASSQDTGGLAVATGELFF.

The chain recombines TRBV2 with TRBJ2-5, with D tentatively TRBD1 (7 bases). Germline CDR1 reads SNHLY; CDR2 reads FYNNEI. The CDR3 is 15 residues long. V lost 2 bases and J 3 bases, leaving 13 bases between the germline ends. The CDR3 nucleotides read TGTGCCAGCAGTGAACTAGGCAGGGGGGAAGAGACCCAGTACTTC. It translates to CASSELGRGEETQYF.

The chain employs TRBV7-2 and TRBJ2-5; no reliable D call. The ends were cut back, 3 bases at V and 1 base at J, with 6 bases in the middle. Germline V gene data show CDR1 as SGHTA and CDR2 as FQGNSA. The CDR3 spans 13 residues. CDR3 DNA: TGTGCCAGCAGCTTGAACAGCCAAGAGACCCAGTACTTC. Translating gives CASSLNSQETQYF.

The chain joins TRBV7-9 to TRBJ2-7; TRBD2 aligns across 9 bases. V was clipped by 2 bases and J by 6 bases; unmatched bases: 11. The CDR3 totals 16 residues. In germline, CDR1 is SEHNR, CDR2 FQNEAQ (reference sequence). CDR3 loop: CASSLNSGRDISEQYF. CDR3 DNA sequence: TGTGCCAGCAGCTTAAATAGCGGGAGAGACATAAGCGAGCAGTACTTC.

CDR3 nucleotide sequence: TGCAGTGCCGTTCTTCCAGATACGCAGTATTTT. The encoded protein is CSAVLPDTQYF. The chain has TRBV20-1 and TRBJ2-3; unclear D gene. V dropped 6 bases and J dropped 4 bases, with 8 bases sitting between them. CDR1 is DFQATT, CDR2 SNEGSKA, per germline (reference sequence). This CDR3 has 11 amino acids.

The chain combines TRBV5-1 with TRBJ1-1; D gene unclear. Trimming took off 1 base at V and 5 bases at J, with 15 bases between the two ends. Germline values: CDR1 SGHRS, CDR2 YFSETQ. The CDR3 runs to 15 residues. The CDR3 coding sequence is TGCGCCAGCAGCTTGAAAGCCAGGCTGGGAACTGAAGCTTTCTTT. It yields the protein CASSLKARLGTEAFF.

V usage is TRBV18 and J usage is TRBJ2-1; D is uncertain. CDR1 is KGHSH, CDR2 LQKENI, per germline. The CDR3 extends over 15 amino acids. Deletions cut 0 bases from V and 4 bases from J, with 10 bases between. In DNA form, the CDR3 reads TGTGCCAGCTCACCACCGCTAGATAAATACAATGAGCAGTTCTTC. Its protein product is CASSPPLDKYNEQFF.

CDR3 loop: CASSLEGQGINEKLFF. The CDR3 DNA reads as TGCGCCAGCAGCTTGGAAGGACAGGGAATTAATGAAAAACTGTTTTTT. The chain joins TRBV5-1 to TRBJ1-4; TRBD1 aligns across 8 bases. Germline V gene data show CDR1 as SGHRS and CDR2 as YFSETQ. V dropped 0 bases and J dropped 4; count of bases not matched to a gene: 5. The CDR3 runs to 16 residues.

V usage is TRBV29-1 and J usage is TRBJ2-7; maybe TRBD1 (5 bases). CDR1 and CDR2 (germline): SQVTM, ANQGSEA. Trimming cost V 4 bases and J 4 bases, with 26 bases left between them. The CDR3 is 17 residues long. The CDR3 DNA reads TGCAGCGTTGGCCGAGCCCTCGACAGAGATAACGCTTACGAGCAGTACTTC. It specifies CSVGRALDRDNAYEQYF.

The rearrangement joins TRBV5-1 to TRBJ1-4; a weak D match, TRBD1 (6 bases). The CDR3 runs 15 residues. The germline V gene encodes CDR1 SGHRS and CDR2 YFSETQ. V lost 3 bases and J 4 bases, leaving 13 bases between the germline ends. CDR3 in amino acids: CASSSDRPGNEKLFF. The CDR3 DNA is TGCGCCAGCAGCTCTGACAGGCCGGGTAATGAAAAACTGTTTTTT.

This chain connects TRBV11-2 to TRBJ2-3; D gene unclear. The V and J ends lost 5 bases and 0 bases respectively, with 15 bases between them. The V gene's germline CDR1 is SGHAT and CDR2 FQNNGV. The CDR3 sequence is 16 residues long. The CDR3 nucleotides read TGTGCCAGCAGCCTGGGAAAGACAACTAGCACAGATACGCAGTATTTT. Its translation is CASSLGKTTSTDTQYF.

V usage is TRBV18 and J usage is TRBJ2-2, with TRBD2 matching 12 bases. V gave up 3 bases and J gave up 5 bases; unmatched junction bases: 10. This CDR3 is built from 18 residues. CDR1 is KGHSH, CDR2 LQKENI, per germline. The CDR3, as DNA: TGTGCCAGCTCACCGCCTACGAAACTAGCGGGGGGAACCGGGGAGCTGTTTTTT. Protein product: CASSPPTKLAGGTGELFF.

The chain joins TRBV2 to TRBJ1-2; 8 bases match TRBD1. The CDR3 totals 18 residues. Per germline, CDR1 SNHLY and CDR2 FYNNEI. The V segment lost 8 bases and the J segment 6 bases; nucleotides outside the gene matches: 23. The CDR3 is CASAKGTQGDPCQNGYTF. The CDR3 nucleotides are TGTGCCAGCGCTAAGGGGACACAGGGGGACCCCTGTCAGAATGGCTACACCTTC.

The chain joins TRBV6-1 to TRBJ2-5, with D uncertain. CDR3 length equals 12 residues. Trimming cost V 3 bases and J 6 bases, with 8 bases left between them. The germline gives CDR1 MNHNS, CDR2 SASEGT. The CDR3 nucleotides read TGTGCCAGCAGTGAGGGTCCGAAGACCCAGTACTTC. This sequence encodes CASSEGPKTQYF.